The rows below give T cell receptor beta chains drawn from one sample of a study of graft-versus-host responses after intestinal transplantation. Antigens for these TCRs are unknown. Here immunoSEQ multiplex PCR was the method, and the copy in TCRdb shows in-frame clones only, minus some. Of tens of thousands of clones in the sample, approximately 87% were seen once. The sequences come from unstimulated CD4+ T cells sorted from spleen or lymph node cells, collected before transplant. Receptors were obtained from a human donor who was the organ donor for an intestinal transplant. Both conserved end residues are part of each CDR3. The order of the fields is D gene, V gene, J gene, clone size, CDR3 DNA, CDR3 protein. The D gene is left open where the match is weak. The listing skips clone size in some rows; elsewhere it reads once, few, many or a size class.

TRBD2,TRBV5-4,TRBJ2-5,.,TGTGCCAGCAGCGGGGGGACTAGTGGGGGTGAGACCCAGTACTTC,CASSGGTSGGETQYF
TRBD2,TRBV5-4,TRBJ2-5,.,TGTGCCAGCAGCTCACCCGGGACTAGCAAGACCCAGTACTTC,CASSSPGTSKTQYF
.,TRBV7-2,TRBJ1-3,.,TGTGCCAGCAGAACAGCTTCCTCTGGAAACACCATATATTTT,CASRTASSGNTIYF
.,TRBV28,TRBJ1-5,.,TGTGCCAGCAGGACAATACAGGGTAGAGCTCAGCCCCAGCATTTT,CASRTIQGRAQPQHF
.,TRBV7-2,TRBJ1-2,.,TGTGCCAGCAGCTTAGTTTTCAGTAACTATGGCTACACCTTC,CASSLVFSNYGYTF
TRBD2,TRBV7-2,TRBJ2-1,.,TGTGCCAGCAGAAAAGGGAGGACTAGCGGGGGGGCCTACAATGAGCAGTTCTTC,CASRKGRTSGGAYNEQFF
.,TRBV5-4,TRBJ1-2,.,TGTGCCAGCAGCACCGGACTGAGCTATGGCTACACCTTC,CASSTGLSYGYTF
TRBD1,TRBV27,TRBJ1-5,.,TGTGCCAGCAGTTCCCCCGGCAGGGGGCTTATAGTGGGCAATCAGCCCCAGCATTTT,CASSSPGRGLIVGNQPQHF
.,TRBV4-1,TRBJ2-1,.,TGCGCCAGCAGCCAAGCTGTTGACAATGAGCAGTTCTTC,CASSQAVDNEQFF
.,TRBV5-4,TRBJ1-1,.,TGTGCCAGCAGCCCGCGCCGAGCAGGCGCCACCTCTGAAGCTTTCTTT,CASSPRRAGATSEAFF
.,TRBV25-1,TRBJ1-4,.,TGTGCCAGCAGTGAATATCAGGTCCCAGGGGATGAAAAACTGTTTTTT,CASSEYQVPGDEKLFF
.,TRBV7-8,TRBJ1-1,.,TGTGCCAGCAGAGGGGACACTGAAGCTTTCTTT,CASRGDTEAFF
TRBD1,TRBV5-6,TRBJ2-1,.,TGTGCCAGCAGCACAAACAGGGGGCGTGAGCAGTTCTTC,CASSTNRGREQFF
TRBD1,TRBV2,TRBJ1-2,.,TGTGCCAGCAGTGAAGAAACAGGGGTAGGGGGGGGCTACACCTTC,CASSEETGVGGGYTF
.,TRBV18,TRBJ1-3,.,TGTGCCAGCTCACCCGACTACTCTGGAAACACCATATATTTT,CASSPDYSGNTIYF
.,TRBV6-4,TRBJ2-1,.,TGTGCCAGCAGTGATGGGGGGGGGCAATACAATGAGCAGTTCTTC,CASSDGGGQYNEQFF
.,TRBV2,TRBJ1-2,.,TGTGCCAGCCAGGGCCCTAACTATGGCTACACCTTC,CASQGPNYGYTF
.,TRBV28,TRBJ1-6,.,TGTGCCAGCAGTTTAGTTTTCGGGGAAGGAGGAACAGGGTATAATTCACCCCTCCACTTT,CASSLVFGEGGTGYNSPLHF
.,TRBV7-2,TRBJ2-5,.,TGTGCCAGCAGCTTCCAGCGCGCCCAAGAGACCCAGTACTTC,CASSFQRAQETQYF
TRBD1,TRBV5-5,TRBJ2-5,.,TGTGCCAGCAGCCTTACGCCGGGACAGGGGGTGGGGGAGACCCAGTACTTC,CASSLTPGQGVGETQYF
TRBD2,TRBV28,TRBJ2-1,.,TGTGCCAGCGGACAACTAGCGGGGGGTGTTCCCTACAATGAGCAGTTCTTC,CASGQLAGGVPYNEQFF
.,TRBV19,TRBJ2-5,.,TGTGCCAGTAGTATCGGGTTCAGAGAGACCCAGTACTTC,CASSIGFRETQYF
.,TRBV12-2,TRBJ1-5,many,TGTGCAAGTCGCCCCGACAGGGGGAATCAGCCCCAGCATTTT,CASRPDRGNQPQHF
TRBD1,TRBV11-2,TRBJ1-2,.,TGTGCCAGCAGCCGGGACAGGTCCCTTCAGCACTATGGCTACACCTTC,CASSRDRSLQHYGYTF
TRBD1,TRBV6-1,TRBJ1-2,.,TGTGCCACGTGGACAGGGTGGGACTATGGCTACACCTTC,CATWTGWDYGYTF
TRBD1,TRBV28,TRBJ2-3,.,TGTGCCAGCACAGACAGGGCTAGAACCACAGATACGCAGTATTTT,CASTDRARTTDTQYF
TRBD2,TRBV7-2,TRBJ2-3,.,TGTGCCAGCAGCTCCTATAGCGGGGGGTTGGCAGATACGCAGTATTTT,CASSSYSGGLADTQYF
TRBD1,TRBV7-9,TRBJ1-5,.,TGTGCCAGCAGCTCTCCCGGGGGGACAGGGTCCAATCAGCCCCAGCATTTT,CASSSPGGTGSNQPQHF
.,TRBV28,TRBJ1-3,few,TGTGCCAGCAGTTTTTACGAGTCTGGAAACACCATATATTTT,CASSFYESGNTIYF
TRBD1,TRBV7-8,TRBJ2-1,.,TGTGCCAGCAGCCCGGACAGGGCCTACAATGAGCAGTTCTTC,CASSPDRAYNEQFF
TRBD1,TRBV4-1,TRBJ1-1,.,TGCGCCAGCAGCCAGCCGCTCCGGACAGGGAACACTGAAGCTTTCTTT,CASSQPLRTGNTEAFF
TRBD1,TRBV6-1,TRBJ2-5,.,TGTGCCAGCAGCGAAAGGGGGCGCGGAGAGACCCAGTACTTC,CASSERGRGETQYF
TRBD1,TRBV6-5,TRBJ1-5,.,TGTGCCAGCAGGGGACAGGGCAATCAGCCCCAGCATTTT,CASRGQGNQPQHF
TRBD1,TRBV28,TRBJ1-2,.,TGTGCCAGCAGTCGACAGGGGGACGCCTATGGCTACACCTTC,CASSRQGDAYGYTF
.,TRBV7-2,TRBJ2-5,few,TGTGCCAGCAGCTTAGCGGGGGGGCCAGAGACCCAGTACTTC,CASSLAGGPETQYF
TRBD2,TRBV28,TRBJ2-1,few,TGTGCCAGCAGTTTTAGGCGACTAGCGGGGGTTAGCAATGAGCAGTTCTTC,CASSFRRLAGVSNEQFF
.,TRBV19,TRBJ1-1,.,TGTGCCAGTAGTATACACGGCACTGAAGCTTTCTTT,CASSIHGTEAFF